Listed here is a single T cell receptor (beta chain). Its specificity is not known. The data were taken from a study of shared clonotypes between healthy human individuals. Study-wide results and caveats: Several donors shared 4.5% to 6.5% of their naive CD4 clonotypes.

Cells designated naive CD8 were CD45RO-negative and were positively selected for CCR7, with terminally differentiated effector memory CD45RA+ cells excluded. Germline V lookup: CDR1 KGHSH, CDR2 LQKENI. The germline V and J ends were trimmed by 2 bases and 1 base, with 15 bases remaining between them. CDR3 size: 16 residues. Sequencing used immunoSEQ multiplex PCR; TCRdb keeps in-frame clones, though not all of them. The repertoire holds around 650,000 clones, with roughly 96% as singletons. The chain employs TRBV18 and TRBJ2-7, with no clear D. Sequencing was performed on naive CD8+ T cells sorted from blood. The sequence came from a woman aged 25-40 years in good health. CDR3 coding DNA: TGTGCCAGCTCACCAACGAAAGGGCAGGAGTCCTACGAGCAGTACTTC. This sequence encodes CASSPTKGQESYEQYF.